The sequence of this T cell receptor beta chain was determined in a study of regulatory T cells in long-lasting Graves disease. In building TCR beta libraries, iRepertoire HTBI primers were used together with Arm-PCR of CDR3 regions. One entry per CDR3 protein, called by TCRdb with MiXCR from the multiplex PCR reads. The sample lists almost 450,000 distinct CDR3 sequences, less than 20% occurring once. Comment on this clonotype: The junction differs from germline at one of its ends, possibly a read error.

Time point noted: newly diagnosed GD, antithyroid drugs for less than 3 months. Extracted RNA from PBMCs served as the source of the TCR library. These data were likewise used in another study, on T cells in Graves' hyperthyroidism and ophthalmopathy.

The input for sequencing was peripheral blood mononuclear cells (PBMCs), taken at new diagnosis, from a patient treated with antithyroid drugs. The source of this sequence is a woman aged 25 to 39 with Graves disease.

The CDR3 nucleotides read TGTGCCAGCAGTTACTCGATCAGCAGGGCCACCGGGGAGCTGTCTTTT. Its protein product is CASSYSISRATGELSF. J is TRBJ2-2 and V is TRBV12-3 or TRBV12-4; D possibly matches TRBD1 or TRBD2 (5 bases each). CDR3 length: 16 residues.